A selection of T cell receptor beta chains follows, all from one sample in a study of blood T cell repertoires in COVID-19. TCRdb keeps only in-frame clones here, not all; method: immunoSEQ multiplex PCR. The sample records roughly 180,000 clones, approximately 85% being singletons. The source material was peripheral blood. The receptors were sampled from a woman aged 45-65 years with COVID-19, enrolled during active disease. The CDR3 runs from the conserved cysteine through the conserved F or W. D genes are given only for firm matches. The listing skips clone size in some rows; elsewhere it reads once, few, many or a size class.

J	size	V	D	DNA	CDR3
TRBJ2-5	NA	TRBV4-1	NA	TGCGCCAGCAGCCAAGATTCAGGGCGGGAGACCCAGTACTTC	CASSQDSGRETQYF
TRBJ2-1	NA	TRBV28	NA	TGTGCCAGCAGTTTAGACAGGGTGGGGGGCAATGAGCAGTTCTTC	CASSLDRVGGNEQFF
TRBJ1-3	NA	TRBV9	NA	TGTGCCAGCACCCTGGGGAGATCCAGCTCTGGAAACACCATATATTTT	CASTLGRSSSGNTIYF
TRBJ2-4	NA	TRBV30	NA	TGTGCCTGGAGACAGGGAACGGTAAACATTCAGTACTTC	CAWRQGTVNIQYF
TRBJ2-3	NA	TRBV12-3/TRBV12-4	NA	TGTGCCAGCAGTTACAGGGCCAGGGCGCAGTATTTT	CASSYRARAQYF
TRBJ1-1	few	TRBV6-5	NA	TGTGCCAGCAGTTACGGGGGCTGGGGGAACACTGAAGCTTTCTTT	CASSYGGWGNTEAFF
TRBJ2-7	NA	TRBV7-2	NA	TGTGCCAGCAGTGGCCCCTCCTACGAGCAGTACTTC	CASSGPSYEQYF
TRBJ2-5	few	TRBV11-2	NA	TGTGCCAGCAGCTTAGGATTAGTTCGGGAGACCCAGTACTTC	CASSLGLVRETQYF
TRBJ1-4	NA	TRBV4-2	TRBD1	TGTGCCAGCAGCCAAGGGGACAGGGGAGAAAATGAAAAACTGTTTTTT	CASSQGDRGENEKLFF
TRBJ1-1	NA	TRBV28	NA	TGTGCCAGCATCCCCCCCCAGCGGAACACTGAAGCTTTCTTT	CASIPPQRNTEAFF
TRBJ2-7	NA	TRBV19	NA	TGTGCCAGTAGTATTCCGGGTATTCACGAGCAGTACTTC	CASSIPGIHEQYF
TRBJ2-2	NA	TRBV6-6	NA	TGTGCCAGCAGACCAACCCGGACAGTAGACACCGGGGAGCTGTTTTTT	CASRPTRTVDTGELFF
TRBJ2-5	NA	TRBV6-6	TRBD2	TGTGCCAGCAGTCGCGGGGAGGGGGAGACCCAGTACTTC	CASSRGEGETQYF
TRBJ1-4	NA	TRBV19	NA	TGTGCCAGTAGTTTCAAATCTAGGGGCTTGGCAACTAATGAAAAACTGTTTTTT	CASSFKSRGLATNEKLFF
TRBJ2-6	once	TRBV5-6	NA	TGTGCCAGCAGCCAGACACCCCTCAGCTCTGGGGCCAACGTCCTGACTTTC	CASSQTPLSSGANVLTF
TRBJ2-1	NA	TRBV24-1	TRBD1	TGTGCCACCAGTGATGAACCGGGACAGGGGAGAAATGAGCAGTTCTTC	CATSDEPGQGRNEQFF
TRBJ2-5	NA	TRBV3-1/TRBV3-2	NA	TGTGCCAGCAGCCAAGATATGGAGACCCAGTACTTC	CASSQDMETQYF
TRBJ2-3	NA	TRBV18	NA	TGTGCCAGCTCACCGGGGGGGCAAGATACGCAGTATTTT	CASSPGGQDTQYF
TRBJ1-2	few	TRBV7-2	NA	TGTGCCAGCAGCTCGCGGGGCCAGGATGGCTACACCTTC	CASSSRGQDGYTF
TRBJ1-1	NA	TRBV5-1	TRBD1	TGCGCCAGCAGGACAGGGGACACTGAAGCTTTCTTT	CASRTGDTEAFF
TRBJ1-2	NA	TRBV7-9	TRBD1	TGTGCCAGCAGCCCAACGGGACAGGGGGCTGAAGGCTACACCTTC	CASSPTGQGAEGYTF
TRBJ1-5	NA	TRBV10-2	TRBD1	TGCGCCAGCAGTGAGCCAAAATGGACAGGGGAAAGGTCTCAGCCCCAGCATTTT	CASSEPKWTGERSQPQHF
TRBJ1-5	NA	TRBV6-2/TRBV6-3	TRBD1	TGTGCCAGCAGCCCCCCCCACAGGGGCGATCAGCCCCAGCATTTT	CASSPPHRGDQPQHF
TRBJ1-2	NA	TRBV20-1	NA	TGCAGTGGACAGATCCTGGTTGGCTACACCTTC	CSGQILVGYTF
TRBJ1-1	few	TRBV27	TRBD1	TGTGCCAGTAGGAGGGGGCAGGGGCTCTCTTCATGGGAAGCTTTCTTT	CASRRGQGLSSWEAFF
TRBJ1-1	NA	TRBV6-5	NA	TGTGCCAGCAGTTACTCAGGAGCCTCGAACACTGAAGCTTTCTTT	CASSYSGASNTEAFF
TRBJ2-6	NA	TRBV2	NA	TGTGCCAGCAGTACACGCAGCTCTGGGGCCAACGTCCTGACTTTC	CASSTRSSGANVLTF
TRBJ1-2	NA	TRBV12-3/TRBV12-4	NA	TGTGCCATCGATGGCTACACCTTC	CAIDGYTF
TRBJ2-3	NA	TRBV3-1/TRBV3-2	NA	TGTGCCAGCAGCCAAGATACGAGGCAAACTAGCACAGATACGCAGTATTTT	CASSQDTRQTSTDTQYF
TRBJ1-2	once	TRBV2	NA	TGTGCCAGCACCCCGACGGAGAACTATGGCTACACCTTC	CASTPTENYGYTF
TRBJ2-3	NA	TRBV5-1	TRBD1	TGCGCCAGCAGCTCACAGGGGGCGAGCACAGATACGCAGTATTTT	CASSSQGASTDTQYF
TRBJ2-1	NA	TRBV4-2	TRBD2	TGTGCCAGCAGCCAAGGACTAGCGGGGGGATCCTTGAGCAATGAGCAGTTCTTC	CASSQGLAGGSLSNEQFF
TRBJ2-3	NA	TRBV4-2	NA	TGTGCCAGCAGCCAGGCAGGGGGCACAGATACGCAGTATTTT	CASSQAGGTDTQYF
TRBJ2-3	NA	TRBV3-1/TRBV3-2	TRBD1	TGTGCCAGCAGCCAACAGGGGGAAGATACGCAGTATTTT	CASSQQGEDTQYF
TRBJ2-5	NA	TRBV25-1	NA	TGTGCCAGCAGTGATCGGGTTAAAGAGACCCAGTACTTC	CASSDRVKETQYF
TRBJ1-2	NA	TRBV9	NA	TGTGCCAGCAGCGTAGGCGGGACCCTCTATGGCTACACCTTC	CASSVGGTLYGYTF
TRBJ2-2	NA	TRBV9	NA	TGTGCCAGCAGCGGATTCTCCAGGGGGGCGAACACCGGGGAGCTGTTTTTT	CASSGFSRGANTGELFF
TRBJ2-2	NA	TRBV7-3	NA	TGTGCCAGCAGCCAGGGACACCGAAACACCGGGGAGCTGTTTTTT	CASSQGHRNTGELFF
TRBJ1-6	few	TRBV5-4	NA	TGTGCCAGCAGCTTGGAGGGTAGCGGTTCACCCCTCCACTTT	CASSLEGSGSPLHF
TRBJ2-7	NA	TRBV3-1/TRBV3-2	TRBD2	TGTGCCAGCAGCTCCCCCGGGGCGGGAGCTCGGGAGCAGTACTTC	CASSSPGAGAREQYF
TRBJ2-3	NA	TRBV6-2/TRBV6-3	NA	TGTGCCAGCAGCAGTTTTCCCGGGAGTCTAGCAGACGGCACAGATACGCAGTATTTT	CASSSFPGSLADGTDTQYF
TRBJ1-1	NA	TRBV5-1	TRBD1	TGCGCCAGCAGTTACAGGGGGGCAAGCACTGAAGCTTTCTTT	CASSYRGASTEAFF
TRBJ2-5	NA	TRBV7-2	NA	TGTGCCAGCAGCCGCGGAGCGACGGAGACCCAGTACTTC	CASSRGATETQYF
TRBJ2-2	NA	TRBV10-3	NA	TGTGCCATCAGTCTGACTACAGGGGAGCTGTTTTTT	CAISLTTGELFF
TRBJ1-1	NA	TRBV19	NA	TGTGCCAGTAGTATAGTATCGGGCGGGATGAACACTGAAGCTTTCTTT	CASSIVSGGMNTEAFF